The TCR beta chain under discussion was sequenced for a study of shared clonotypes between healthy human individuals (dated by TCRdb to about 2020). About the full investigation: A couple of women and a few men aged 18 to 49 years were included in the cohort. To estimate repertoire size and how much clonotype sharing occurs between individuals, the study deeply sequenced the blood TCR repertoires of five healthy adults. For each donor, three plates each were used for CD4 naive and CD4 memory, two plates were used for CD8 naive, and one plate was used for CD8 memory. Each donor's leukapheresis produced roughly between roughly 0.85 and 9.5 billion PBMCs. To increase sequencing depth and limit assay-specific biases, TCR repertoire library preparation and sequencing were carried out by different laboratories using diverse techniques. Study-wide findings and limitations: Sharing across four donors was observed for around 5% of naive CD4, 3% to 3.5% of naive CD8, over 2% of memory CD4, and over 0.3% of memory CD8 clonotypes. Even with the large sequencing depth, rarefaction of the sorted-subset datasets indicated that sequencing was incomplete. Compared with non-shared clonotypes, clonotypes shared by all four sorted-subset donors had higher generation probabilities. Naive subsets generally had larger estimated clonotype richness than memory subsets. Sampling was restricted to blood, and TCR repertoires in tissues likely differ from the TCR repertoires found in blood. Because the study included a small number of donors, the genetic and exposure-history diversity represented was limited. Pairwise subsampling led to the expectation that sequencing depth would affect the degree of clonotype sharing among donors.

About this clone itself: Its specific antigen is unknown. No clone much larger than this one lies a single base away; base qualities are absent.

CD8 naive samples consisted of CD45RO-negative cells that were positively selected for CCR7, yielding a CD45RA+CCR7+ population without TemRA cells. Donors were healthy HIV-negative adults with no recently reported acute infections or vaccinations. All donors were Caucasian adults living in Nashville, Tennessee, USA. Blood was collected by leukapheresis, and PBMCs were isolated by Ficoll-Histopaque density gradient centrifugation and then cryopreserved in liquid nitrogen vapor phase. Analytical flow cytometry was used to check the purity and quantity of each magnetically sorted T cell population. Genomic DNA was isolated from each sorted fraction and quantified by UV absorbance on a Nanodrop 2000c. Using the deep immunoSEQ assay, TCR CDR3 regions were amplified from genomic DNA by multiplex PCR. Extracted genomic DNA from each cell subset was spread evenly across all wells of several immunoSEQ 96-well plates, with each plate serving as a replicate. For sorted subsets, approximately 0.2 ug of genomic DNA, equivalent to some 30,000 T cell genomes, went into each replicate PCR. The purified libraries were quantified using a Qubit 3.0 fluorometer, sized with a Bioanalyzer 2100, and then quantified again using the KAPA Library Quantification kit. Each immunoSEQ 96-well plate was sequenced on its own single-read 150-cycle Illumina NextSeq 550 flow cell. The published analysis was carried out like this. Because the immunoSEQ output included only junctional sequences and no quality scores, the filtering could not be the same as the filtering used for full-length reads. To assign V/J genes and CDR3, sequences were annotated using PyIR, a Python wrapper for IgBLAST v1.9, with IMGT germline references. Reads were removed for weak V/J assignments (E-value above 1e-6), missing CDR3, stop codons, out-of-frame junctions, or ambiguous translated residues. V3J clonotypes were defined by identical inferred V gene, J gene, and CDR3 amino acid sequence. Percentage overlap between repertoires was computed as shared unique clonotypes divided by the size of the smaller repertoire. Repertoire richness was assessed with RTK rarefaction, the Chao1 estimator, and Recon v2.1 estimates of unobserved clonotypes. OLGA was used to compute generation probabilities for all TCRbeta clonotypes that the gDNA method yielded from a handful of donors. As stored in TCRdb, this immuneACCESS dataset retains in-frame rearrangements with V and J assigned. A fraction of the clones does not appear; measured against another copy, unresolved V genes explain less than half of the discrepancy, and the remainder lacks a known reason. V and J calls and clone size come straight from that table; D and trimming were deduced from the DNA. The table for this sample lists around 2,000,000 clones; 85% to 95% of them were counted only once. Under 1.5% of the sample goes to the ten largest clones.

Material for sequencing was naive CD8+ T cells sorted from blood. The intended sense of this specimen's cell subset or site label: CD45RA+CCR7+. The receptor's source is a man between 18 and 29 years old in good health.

The encoded CDR3 is CASSTETTSGDLYNEQFF. The nucleotides are TGTGCCAGCAGCACAGAGACAACTAGCGGGGATTTGTACAATGAGCAGTTCTTC. The V and J segments used are TRBV7-9 and TRBJ2-1; 10 bases in the middle match TRBD2. The CDR3, from cysteine to phenylalanine, totals 18 residues. The DNA shown is the 54-base CDR3, in frame from base 1. The germline V gene (reference sequence) yields SEHNR for CDR1 and FQNEAQ for CDR2. V lost 5 bases and J lost 4 bases, and the count of bases not matched to a germline gene is 14.